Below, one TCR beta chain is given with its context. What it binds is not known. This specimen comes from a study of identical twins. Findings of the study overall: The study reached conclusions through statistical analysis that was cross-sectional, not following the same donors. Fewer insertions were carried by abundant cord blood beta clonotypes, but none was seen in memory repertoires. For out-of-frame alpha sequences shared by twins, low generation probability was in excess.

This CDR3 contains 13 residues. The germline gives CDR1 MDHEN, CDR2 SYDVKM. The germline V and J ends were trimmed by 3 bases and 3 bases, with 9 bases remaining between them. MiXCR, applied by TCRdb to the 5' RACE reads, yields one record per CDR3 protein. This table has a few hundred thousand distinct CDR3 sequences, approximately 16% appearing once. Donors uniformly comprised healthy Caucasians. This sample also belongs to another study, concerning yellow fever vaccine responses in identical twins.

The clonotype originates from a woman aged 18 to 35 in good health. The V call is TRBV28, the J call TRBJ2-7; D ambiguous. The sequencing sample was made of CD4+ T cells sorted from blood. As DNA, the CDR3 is TGTGCCAGCAGTTTCGCCAGGTTCTACGAGCAGTACTTC. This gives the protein CASSFARFYEQYF.